The 17 T cell receptor beta chains presented below share a single source sample, sequenced in a study of tumor and adjacent non-tumor tissue in lung cancer. No cell sorting was done before RNA was extracted from the tissue. The library came from three nested PCR rounds adapted from ARM-PCR protocols. TCRdb redid the calling of the multiplex PCR reads with MiXCR, one entry per CDR3 protein. The table has approximately 90,000 distinct CDR3 sequences, 61% seen once; the top ten hold about 15%. Sequenced input: lung tumor tissue. The source is a man aged 70 or older with non-small cell lung cancer.

This chain joins TRBV6-1 and TRBJ1-1, with D possibly matching TRBD1 (6 bases). Germline CDR1 reads MNHNS; CDR2 reads SASEGT. This CDR3 has 13 residues. With 10 bases removed from V and 11 bases from J, the gap between germline ends came to 23 bases. The CDR3 DNA reads TGTGCCATCACCATGGAAAGGGACATGCCGGCTTTCTTT. It is translated as CAITMERDMPAFF.

About this clonotype: The germline gene is not matched at one end of the junction; a read error may be the cause. The chain links TRBV28 to TRBJ2-7; D is unresolved. The CDR3 has 13 residues. Germline V gives CDR1 MDHEN, CDR2 SYDVKM. The CDR3 spells CASSLSGVDERYF. In DNA, the CDR3 is TGTGCCAGCAGTTTATCAGGAGTTGACGAGCGGTACTTC.

On this clonotype itself: This CDR3 fails to terminate in the conserved phenylalanine or tryptophan, so it likely reflects a read error. The V call is TRBV6-5, the J call TRBJ2-5, with D tentatively TRBD2 (6 bases). This CDR3 region has 13 residues. Looked up from germline, CDR1 is MNHEY and CDR2 is SVGAGI. The germline V and J ends were trimmed by 2 bases and 9 bases, with 13 bases remaining between them. The CDR3, as DNA: TGTGCCAGCAGTTACGGCGTGACGGGGGCCCAGTACTTA. Its protein product is CASSYGVTGAQYL.

The chain links TRBV4-2 to TRBJ2-7; D gene unclear. Germline V gene data show CDR1 as LGHNA and CDR2 as YNFKEQ. The CDR3 is made up of 15 amino acids. V lost 5 bases to trimming and J lost 2 bases, with 16 bases between them. The CDR3 sequence is CASSDVSNGPYEQYF. The CDR3 nucleotides are TGTGCCAGCAGCGATGTGTCTAACGGACCCTACGAGCAGTACTTC.

The chain employs TRBV28 and TRBJ1-1, with TRBD1 matching 7 bases. The CDR3 has 12 amino acids. CDR1 and CDR2 (germline): MDHEN, SYDVKM. In DNA, the CDR3 is TGTGCTACCAGTCCCCCGAACAGGGGAGCTTTCTTT. Its translation: CATSPPNRGAFF.

This clonotype was recorded at least ten times. This sequence joins TRBV6-1 and TRBJ2-3, with 13 nucleotides matching TRBD2. This CDR3 comprises 15 residues. After removal of 6 bases from V and 3 bases from J, the junction contained 3 bases not matched to a gene. The germline CDR1 and CDR2 sequences are MNHNS and SASEGT. CDR3 nucleotide sequence: TGTGCCAGCAGGATGACTAGCGGGGGGACAGATACGCAGTATTTT. It encodes CASRMTSGGTDTQYF.

In this sample, this clonotype turned up many times. The gene calls are TRBV5-6 and TRBJ1-2; 9 bases align to TRBD1. Germline-derived CDR1 and CDR2 are SGHDT and YYEEEE. The J segment lost 7 bases and the V segment lost 5 bases, leaving 15 bases of the junction unmatched. The CDR3 totals 16 residues. The CDR3 DNA reads TGTGCCAGCAGTCTGGAGTGGGACAGGGAATTAAGTGGCTACACCTTC. The encoded protein is CASSLEWDRELSGYTF.

As for this clonotype: A junction boundary mismatches the germline segment, possibly from a read error. V is TRBV4-2 and J is TRBJ2-3; 10 nucleotides align to TRBD2. This CDR3 is built from 16 residues. Germline CDR1 reads LGHNA; CDR2 reads YNFKEQ. CDR3 sequence reads: CASSQLLAGASVTPYF. The DNA for the CDR3 is TGTGCCAGCAGCCAGTTGCTAGCGGGAGCGTCGGTTACGCCGTATTTT.

Regarding this clonotype: A much more abundant neighbour one base away suggests this may be a read error. The chain combines TRBV12-3 or TRBV12-4 with TRBJ2-1; 11 bases are shared with TRBD2. The CDR3 covers 15 residues. The CDR3: CASSKLAGVYNGQFF. As DNA, the CDR3 is TGTGCCAGCAGCAAACTAGCGGGAGTCTACAATGGGCAGTTCTTC.

This clonotype has at least ten counts. The chain is built from TRBV10-3 and TRBJ2-7, with D tentatively TRBD1 or TRBD2 (6 bases each). The germline V and J ends were trimmed by 4 bases and 2 bases, with 15 bases remaining between them. This CDR3 is built from 15 residues. The V gene's germline CDR1 is ENHRY and CDR2 SYGVKD. CDR3 nucleotide sequence: TGTGCCATCAGTGGGACCAGAGGGGGGACCTACGAGCAGTACTTC. Translation: CAISGTRGGTYEQYF.

This clonotype was observed once. This may be a read error: a much more frequent sequence differs by one nucleotide. The chain joins TRBV5-1 to TRBJ2-2; D not certain. Germline loops: CDR1 SGHRS, CDR2 YFSETQ. The CDR3 covers 12 residues. In nucleotides, the CDR3 is TGCGCCAACAGCTTAGAGGCCGGGGAGCTGTTTTTT. Amino acids: CANSLEAGELFF.

This sequence joins TRBV29-1 and TRBJ1-1; 7 bases match TRBD1. This CDR3 region has 12 residues. Germline loops: CDR1 SQVTM, CDR2 ANQGSEA. The junction had 11 bases not matched to a gene; V was cut back by 6 bases and J by 10 bases. CDR3 nucleotide sequence: TGCAGCGTATCCAGACAGGGCATTGTAGCTTTCTTT. Translation gives CSVSRQGIVAFF.

This clonotype has a handful of counts. The genes are TRBV28 and TRBJ2-2; 8 bases agree with TRBD2. CDR1 and CDR2 from the germline V gene are MDHEN and SYDVKM. The CDR3 sequence is 19 residues long. The J segment lost 6 bases and the V segment lost 6 bases, leaving 21 bases of the junction unmatched. The CDR3 region has the DNA TGTGCCAGCAGCCTGGCCCGCGGTGCCGGGACTAGGTTCCCCGGGGAGCTGTTTTTT. It codes for CASSLARGAGTRFPGELFF. Full variable domain (outside the CDR3, taken from reference TRBV28 and TRBJ2-2): DVKVTQSSRYLVKRTGEKVFLECVQDMDHENMFWYRQDPGLGLRLIYFSYDVKMKEKGDIPEGYSVSREKKERFSLILESASTNQTSMYLCASSLARGAGTRFPGELFFGEGSRLTVL.

This chain connects TRBV11-3 to TRBJ2-5; D unresolved. CDR3 size: 13 residues. V lost 5 bases to trimming and J lost 8 bases, with 15 bases between them. The germline CDR1 and CDR2 sequences are SGHNT and YENEEA. The CDR3 sequence is CASSPGFGVTQYF. CDR3 sequence (DNA): TGTGCCAGCAGCCCAGGCTTCGGAGTCACCCAGTACTTC.

A word on this clonotype: A much larger clone lies a single base off, so this may be a read error. The genes are TRBV28 and TRBJ2-5; possible D gene TRBD1, 5 bases. Trimming removed 5 bases from V and 1 base from J, with 17 bases in between. Germline CDR1 and CDR2: MDHEN and SYDVKM. The CDR3 is 16 residues long. The CDR3 DNA sequence: TGTGCCAGCAGTCCCTGGGTAGTGGGGCGCCAAGAGACCCAGTACTTC. This encodes CASSPWVVGRQETQYF.

The chain recombines TRBV20-1 with TRBJ2-4, with TRBD1 matching 8 bases. The CDR3 length is 14 residues. Germline V gives CDR1 DFQATT, CDR2 SNEGSKA (reference sequence). The CDR3 loop is CRAQTGVLGDIQYF. DNA of the CDR3: TGCAGAGCTCAGACAGGGGTGCTCGGTGATATTCAGTACTTC.

The rearrangement uses TRBV20-1 and TRBJ2-7; D possibly corresponds to TRBD1 (5 bases). Germline CDR1 reads DFQATT; CDR2 reads SNEGSKA (reference sequence). V dropped 5 bases and J dropped 4 bases, with 18 bases sitting between them. The CDR3 sequence is 14 residues long. In DNA form, the CDR3 reads TGCAGTGCTCCCTTTCCGGCAGGGCAGTACGAGCAGTACTTC. It is translated as CSAPFPAGQYEQYF.